Sequencing of this T cell receptor beta chain was carried out in a study of T cell responses to AZD1222 COVID-19 vaccine. Study conclusions and caveats: Spike as a whole was targeted by vaccine-associated CD4 TCRs, dominant at 160-218 and 743-854. The study identified only five to seven AZD1222 recipients as seropositive at baseline. Sampled repertoires all dated from after the peak T cell response. Among the donors, most were white British and more were female, and clonal diversity was possibly underestimated.

This clone was picked up one time. Its cognate antigen is unknown. Repertoires were generated with immunoSEQ multiplex PCR, while TCRdb's copy carries only in-frame clones and drops some. The profile shows approximately 130,000 clones, 75% to 85% of them singletons. Between the trimmed V and J ends, which lost 6 bases and 0 bases, there was a span of 9 bases. CDR1 MNHEY and CDR2 SVGEGT come from the germline V gene. CDR3 length: 15 residues. The sample here was peripheral blood, taken 28 days after the second AZD1222 dose. This receptor was identified in an adult who received the AZD1222 COVID-19 vaccine. The genes are TRBV6-2 or TRBV6-3 and TRBJ2-6; D is possibly TRBD1 (6 bases). CDR3 coding DNA: TGTGCCAGCAGCGGACAGAACTCTGGGGCCAACGTCCTGACTTTC. This translates into CASSGQNSGANVLTF.